This TCR beta chain was identified during a study of human T cells and chemical hapten exposure. Study context: Patients, largely female, had alopecia areata, totalis or universalis.

Documented time point: pre-sensitization, week 0. Described treatment: therapeutic diphenylcyclopropenone sensitization with weekly scalp DPC. Germline CDR1 is SQVTM and CDR2 is ANQGSEA. V lost 4 bases to trimming and J lost 4 bases; unmatched junction nucleotides: 6. This CDR3 has 13 residues. One entry per CDR3 protein results from TCRdb running MiXCR on the RACE reads. The top ten hold roughly 1.2% of the sample, which has 250,000 or so distinct CDR3 sequences, roughly 7.7% seen once. The material sequenced was whole blood, taken in connection with sensitization to the hapten diphenylcyclopropenone (DPC). This sequence joins TRBV29-1 and TRBJ2-5, with TRBD1 identical over 7 bases. This clonotype was sampled from a man aged 18 to 29 with alopecia areata. Some clones in this sample may be carry-over from other donors' samples. The CDR3 DNA follows: TGCAGCGTTGGTGTAGGGGGCGTAGAGACCCAGTACTTC. Amino acid sequence: CSVGVGGVETQYF.